The clone carrying this TCR beta chain was counted at least ten times. Its antigen remains unknown. Germline CDR1 reads LGHDT; CDR2 reads YNNKEL (reference sequence). The trim removed 4 bases at V and 6 bases at J, leaving 6 bases unmatched. The CDR3 spans 15 residues. Time point described: newly diagnosed GD, antithyroid drugs for less than 3 months. From PBMCs, RNA was extracted and then used to make the TCR library. An endocrinology department in Xi'an, China, recruited the patients. Arm-PCR of CDR3 regions with iRepertoire HTBI primers generated TCR beta libraries. Authors' methods: Across samples, 60 to 75 TRBV and some 14 TRBJ segments were found. TCRdb redid the calling of the multiplex PCR reads with MiXCR, one entry per CDR3 protein. The V and J calls shown here were made by TCRdb, not taken from the authors' results. Of 300,000 to 400,000 distinct CDR3 sequences listed, 15% to 19% are singletons.

This sample was included in a study of regulatory T cells in long-lasting Graves disease. Findings and caveats of the study: Persistent disease exhibited a predilection for TRBV28, TRBJ1-2 and TRBJ2-5. Accuracy was possibly reduced by small sample size.

The sequence derives from a female donor with Graves disease. The chain combines TRBV3-1 with TRBJ1-4, with 9 nucleotides matching TRBD1. The sequenced sample was peripheral blood mononuclear cells (PBMCs), obtained at new diagnosis, from a patient treated with antithyroid drugs. Here the CDR3 DNA reads TGTGCCAGCAGCCCGAGGGACAGGGCAGATGAAAAACTGTTTTTT. Protein sequence: CASSPRDRADEKLFF.